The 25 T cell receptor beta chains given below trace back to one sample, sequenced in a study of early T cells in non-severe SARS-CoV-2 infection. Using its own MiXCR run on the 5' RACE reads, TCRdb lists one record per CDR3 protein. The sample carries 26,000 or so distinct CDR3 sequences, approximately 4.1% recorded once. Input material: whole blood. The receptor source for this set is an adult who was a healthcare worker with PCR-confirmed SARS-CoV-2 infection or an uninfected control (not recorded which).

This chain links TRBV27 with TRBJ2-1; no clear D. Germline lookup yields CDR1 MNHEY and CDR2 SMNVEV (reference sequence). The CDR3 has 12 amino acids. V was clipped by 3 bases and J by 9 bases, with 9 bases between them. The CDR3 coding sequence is TGTGCCAGCAGTTTCCCCCGAGGTGAGCAGTTCTTC. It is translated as CASSFPRGEQFF.

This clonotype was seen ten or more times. CDR3 coding DNA: TGTGCCAGCAGTTCCACACTAGCGGGACAAGATGAGCAGTTCTTC. This codes for CASSSTLAGQDEQFF. The rearrangement links TRBV27 to TRBJ2-1, with TRBD2 matching 10 bases. V lost 4 bases and J lost 8; bases outside the gene matches: 8. This CDR3 is 15 amino acids long. From germline, CDR1 is MNHEY and CDR2 SMNVEV (reference sequence).

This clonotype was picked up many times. Written as DNA, the CDR3 is TGTGCCAGCAGCCCCATTGCGGGAGTGAGGAATGAGCAGTTCTTC. Translating gives CASSPIAGVRNEQFF. The chain couples TRBV3-1 to TRBJ2-1; 7 nucleotides align to TRBD2. The germline V gene has CDR1 LGHDT and CDR2 YNNKEL (reference sequence). Unmatched junction bases numbered 10, after V lost 4 bases and J lost 7 bases. This CDR3 comprises 15 residues.

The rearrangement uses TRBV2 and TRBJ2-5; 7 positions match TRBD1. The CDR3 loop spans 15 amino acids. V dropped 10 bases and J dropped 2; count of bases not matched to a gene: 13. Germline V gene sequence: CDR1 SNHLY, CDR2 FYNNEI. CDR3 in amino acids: CATVPRQGDQETQYF. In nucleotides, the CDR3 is TGTGCCACCGTTCCCCGACAGGGTGATCAAGAGACCCAGTACTTC.

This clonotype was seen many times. The CDR3 DNA follows: TGTGCCAGCAGCTTGCGGGACAGGGCCACAGATACGCAGTATTTT. Amino acid sequence: CASSLRDRATDTQYF. This chain joins TRBV5-6 and TRBJ2-3; TRBD1 aligns across 9 bases. J gave up 2 bases and V 1 base, and 2 bases lay outside the gene matches. This CDR3 has 15 residues. The germline V gene encodes CDR1 SGHDT and CDR2 YYEEEE.

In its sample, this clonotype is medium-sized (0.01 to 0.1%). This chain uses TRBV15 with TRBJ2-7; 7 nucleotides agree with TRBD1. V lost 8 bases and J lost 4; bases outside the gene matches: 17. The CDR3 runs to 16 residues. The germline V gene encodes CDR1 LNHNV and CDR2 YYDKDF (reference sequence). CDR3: CATAPGQSSRDYEQYF. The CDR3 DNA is TGTGCCACCGCCCCGGGACAGTCCTCCCGCGATTACGAGCAGTACTTC.

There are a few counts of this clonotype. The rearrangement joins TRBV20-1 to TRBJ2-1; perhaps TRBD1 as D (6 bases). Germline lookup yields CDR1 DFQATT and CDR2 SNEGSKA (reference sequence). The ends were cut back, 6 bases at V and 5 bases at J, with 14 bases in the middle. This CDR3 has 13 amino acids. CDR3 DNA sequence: TGCAGTGCCGGGCGACCAGGGGACAATGAGCAGTTCTTC. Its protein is CSAGRPGDNEQFF.

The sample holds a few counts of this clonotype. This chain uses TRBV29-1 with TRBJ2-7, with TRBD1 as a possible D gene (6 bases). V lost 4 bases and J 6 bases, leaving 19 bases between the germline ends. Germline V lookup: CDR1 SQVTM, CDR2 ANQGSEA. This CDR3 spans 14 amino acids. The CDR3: CSVATWSRGGEQYF. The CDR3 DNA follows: TGCAGCGTTGCGACGTGGAGCAGGGGTGGCGAGCAGTACTTC.

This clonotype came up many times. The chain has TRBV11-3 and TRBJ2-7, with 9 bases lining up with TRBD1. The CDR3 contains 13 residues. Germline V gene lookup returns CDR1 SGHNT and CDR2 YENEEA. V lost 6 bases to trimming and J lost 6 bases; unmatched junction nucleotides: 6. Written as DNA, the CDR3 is TGTGCCAGCAGTAGGGACAGGGTTGGCGAGCAGTACTTC. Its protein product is CASSRDRVGEQYF.

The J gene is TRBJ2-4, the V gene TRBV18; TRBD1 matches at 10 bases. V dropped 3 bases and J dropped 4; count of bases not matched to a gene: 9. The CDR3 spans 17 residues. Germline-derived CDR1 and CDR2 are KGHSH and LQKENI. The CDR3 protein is CASSPRSGQGRKNIQYF. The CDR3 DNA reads TGTGCCAGCTCACCCAGATCGGGACAGGGGCGTAAAAACATTCAGTACTTC.

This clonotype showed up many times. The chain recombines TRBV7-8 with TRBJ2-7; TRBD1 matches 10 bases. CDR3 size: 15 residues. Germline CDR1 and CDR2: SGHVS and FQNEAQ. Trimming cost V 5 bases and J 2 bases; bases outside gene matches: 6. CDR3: CASSPLGTGAYEQYF. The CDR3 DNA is TGTGCCAGCAGCCCCCTAGGGACAGGGGCCTACGAGCAGTACTTC.

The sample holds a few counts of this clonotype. The CDR3 bases are TGTGCCAGCAGCCTGCCCCCCGGGACTAGCGGGAGGTCTGAGCAGTTCTTC. Its protein is CASSLPPGTSGRSEQFF. The rearrangement joins TRBV6-2 or TRBV6-3 to TRBJ2-1; 15 bases fit TRBD2. CDR3 length: 17 residues. V dropped 6 bases and J dropped 9; count of bases not matched to a gene: 12. CDR1 and CDR2 from the germline V gene are MNHEY and SVGEGT.

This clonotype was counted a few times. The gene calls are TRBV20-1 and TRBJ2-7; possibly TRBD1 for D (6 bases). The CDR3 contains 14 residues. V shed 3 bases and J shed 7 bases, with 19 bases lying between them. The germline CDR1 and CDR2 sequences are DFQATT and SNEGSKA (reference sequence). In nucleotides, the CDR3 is TGCAGTGCTAGGCCTGCAGGGGCGGTCCGGGAGCAGTACTTC. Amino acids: CSARPAGAVREQYF.

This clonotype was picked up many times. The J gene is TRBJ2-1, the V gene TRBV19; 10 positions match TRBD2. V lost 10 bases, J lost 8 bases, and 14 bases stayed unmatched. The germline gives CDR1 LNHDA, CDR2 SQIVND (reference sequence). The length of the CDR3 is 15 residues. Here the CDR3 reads CATSLAGYNQDEQFF. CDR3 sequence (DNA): TGTGCCACCTCACTAGCGGGATACAATCAGGATGAGCAGTTCTTC.

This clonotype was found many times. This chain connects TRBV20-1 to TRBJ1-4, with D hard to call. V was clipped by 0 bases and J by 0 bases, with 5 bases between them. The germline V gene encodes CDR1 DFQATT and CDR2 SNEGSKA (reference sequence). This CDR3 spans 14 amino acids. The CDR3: CSAREATTNEKLFF. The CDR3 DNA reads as TGCAGTGCTAGAGAGGCCACAACTAATGAAAAACTGTTTTTT.

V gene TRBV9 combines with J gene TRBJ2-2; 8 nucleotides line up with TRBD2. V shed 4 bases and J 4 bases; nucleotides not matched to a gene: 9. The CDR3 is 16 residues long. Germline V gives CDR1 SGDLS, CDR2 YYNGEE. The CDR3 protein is CASSTQAGAVTGELFF. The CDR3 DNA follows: TGTGCCAGCAGCACCCAAGCGGGAGCCGTCACCGGGGAGCTGTTTTTT.

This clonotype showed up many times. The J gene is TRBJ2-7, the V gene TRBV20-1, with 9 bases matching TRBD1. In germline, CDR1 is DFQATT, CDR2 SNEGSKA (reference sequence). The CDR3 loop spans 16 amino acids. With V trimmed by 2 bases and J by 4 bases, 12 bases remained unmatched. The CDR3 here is CSARFETGGTRYEQYF. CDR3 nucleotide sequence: TGCAGTGCTAGATTCGAAACAGGGGGCACAAGGTACGAGCAGTACTTC.

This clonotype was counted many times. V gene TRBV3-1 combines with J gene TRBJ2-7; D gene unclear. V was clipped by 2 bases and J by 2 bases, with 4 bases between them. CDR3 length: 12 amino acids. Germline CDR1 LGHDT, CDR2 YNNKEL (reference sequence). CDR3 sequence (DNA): TGTGCCAGCAGCCAAACAACCTACGAGCAGTACTTC. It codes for CASSQTTYEQYF.

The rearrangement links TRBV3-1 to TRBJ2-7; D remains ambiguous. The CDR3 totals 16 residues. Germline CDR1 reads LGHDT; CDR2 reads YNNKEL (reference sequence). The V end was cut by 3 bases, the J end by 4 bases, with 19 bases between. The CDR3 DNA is TGTGCCAGCAGCCAGTCGGCTGCTTCGCCTGCTTACGAGCAGTACTTC. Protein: CASSQSAASPAYEQYF.

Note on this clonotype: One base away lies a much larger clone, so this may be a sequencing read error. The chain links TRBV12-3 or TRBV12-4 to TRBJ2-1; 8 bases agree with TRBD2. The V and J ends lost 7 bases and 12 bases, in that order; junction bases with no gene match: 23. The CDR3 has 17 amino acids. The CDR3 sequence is CASTGSLRLPGGDGQFF. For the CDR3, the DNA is TGTGCCAGCACTGGCAGCCTTAGACTACCGGGAGGGGATGGGCAGTTCTTC.

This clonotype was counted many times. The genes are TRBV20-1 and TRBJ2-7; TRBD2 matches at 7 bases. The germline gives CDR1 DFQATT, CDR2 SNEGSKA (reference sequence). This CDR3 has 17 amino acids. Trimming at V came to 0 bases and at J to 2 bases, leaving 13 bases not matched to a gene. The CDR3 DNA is TGCAGTGCTAGAGATCTAAAGGGTAGCGGGTCCACCTACGAGCAGTACTTC. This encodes CSARDLKGSGSTYEQYF.

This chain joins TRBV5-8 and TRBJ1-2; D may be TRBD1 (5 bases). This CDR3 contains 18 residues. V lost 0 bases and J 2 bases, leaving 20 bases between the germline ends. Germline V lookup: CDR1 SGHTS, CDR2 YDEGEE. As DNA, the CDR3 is TGTGCCAGCAGCTTGGGCTTTTTGGCAGGGAAGGCAAACTATGGCTACACCTTC. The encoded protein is CASSLGFLAGKANYGYTF.

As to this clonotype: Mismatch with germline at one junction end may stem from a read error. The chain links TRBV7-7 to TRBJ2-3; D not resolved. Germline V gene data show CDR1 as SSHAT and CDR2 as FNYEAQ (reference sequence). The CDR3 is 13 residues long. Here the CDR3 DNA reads TGTGCTAGCAGCTTGGAGATGGAGGATACGCAGTATTTT. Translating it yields CASSLEMEDTQYF.

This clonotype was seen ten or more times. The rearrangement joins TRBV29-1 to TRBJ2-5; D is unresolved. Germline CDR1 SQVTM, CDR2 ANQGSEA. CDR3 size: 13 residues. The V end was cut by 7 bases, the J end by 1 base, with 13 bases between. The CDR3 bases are TGCAGCGCCGAAAAGAACCTCCAAGAGACCCAGTACTTC. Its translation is CSAEKNLQETQYF. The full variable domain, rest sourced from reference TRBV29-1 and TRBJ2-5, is SAVISQKPSRDICQRGTSLTIQCQVDSQVTMMFWYRQQPGQSLTLIATANQGSEATYESGFVIDKFPISRPNLTFSTLTVSNMSPEDSSIYLCSAEKNLQETQYFGPGTRLLVL.

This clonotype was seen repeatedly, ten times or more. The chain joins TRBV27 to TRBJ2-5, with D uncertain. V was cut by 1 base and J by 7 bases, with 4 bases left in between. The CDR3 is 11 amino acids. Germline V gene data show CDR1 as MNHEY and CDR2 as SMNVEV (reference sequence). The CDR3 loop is CASSLFPTQYF. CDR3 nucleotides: TGTGCCAGCAGTTTATTTCCGACCCAGTACTTC.